Following are 27 T cell receptor beta chains from one sample sequenced in a study of blood T cells in healthy people across ages. Alongside a J-beta primer mix, a sample-barcoded 5' primer served in a second PCR lasting about 6 to 12 cycles. TCRdb redid the calling of the 5' RACE reads with MiXCR, one entry per CDR3 protein. Seen here are roughly 790,000 distinct CDR3 sequences, roughly 47% observed once, and the top ten hold 20%. The sequenced material came from blood. The receptors originated from a woman in her sixties in good health.

This chain links TRBV3-1 with TRBJ1-5, with D tentatively TRBD1 (5 bases). The CDR3 has 14 residues. Trimming stripped 1 base from V and 6 bases from J, with 10 bases between. Per the germline V gene, CDR1 is LGHDT and CDR2 is YNNKEL (reference sequence). The CDR3: CASSQAGASQPQHF. CDR3 DNA sequence: TGTGCCAGCAGCCAAGCTGGGGCGTCTCAGCCCCAGCATTTT.

This chain links TRBV7-9 with TRBJ2-3; TRBD1 aligns across 7 bases. J was trimmed by 4 bases and V by 6 bases; bases with no gene match: 7. The CDR3 sequence is 14 residues long. Germline V lookup: CDR1 SEHNR, CDR2 FQNEAQ (reference sequence). The CDR3 spells CASRRSTGPDTQYF. CDR3 DNA sequence: TGTGCCAGCAGGAGATCGACAGGGCCAGATACGCAGTATTTT.

This clonotype has only a few counts. This rearrangement joins TRBV27 to TRBJ2-1, with 7 bases that match TRBD2. Trimming removed 6 bases from V and 6 bases from J; junction bases left unmatched: 8. CDR1 and CDR2 from the germline V gene are MNHEY and SMNVEV (reference sequence). This CDR3 region has 14 residues. The CDR3 nucleotides read TGTGCCAGCAGATCTTGGACTAGTAGCAATGAGCAGTTCTTC. Protein sequence: CASRSWTSSNEQFF.

This clonotype was detected ten times or more. This sequence joins TRBV4-3 and TRBJ2-7; 11 nucleotides line up with TRBD2. V was clipped by 0 bases and J by 6 bases; unmatched bases: 4. Per germline, CDR1 LGHNA and CDR2 YSLEER. This CDR3 comprises 15 residues. The CDR3, as DNA: TGCGCCAGCAGCCAAGATCTAACTAGCGGGAGCGAGCAGTACTTC. Its translation is CASSQDLTSGSEQYF.

This clonotype was counted between two and nine times. The chain carries TRBV6-1 and TRBJ1-5; D might be TRBD1 (6 bases). CDR3 length equals 16 residues. The V end lost 8 bases, the J end lost 2 bases, and 19 bases lay between the germline ends. CDR1 and CDR2 from the germline V gene are MNHNS and SASEGT. CDR3 coding DNA: TGTGCCAGCCAGCGGGAGGGGGTGTGGGGCAATCAGCCCCAGCATTTT. Its protein is CASQREGVWGNQPQHF.

This clonotype was observed a handful of times. The chain is built from TRBV6-2 or TRBV6-3 and TRBJ2-6, with D unresolved. The CDR3 loop spans 13 amino acids. The V end was cut by 7 bases, the J end by 2 bases, with 6 bases between. The germline V gene encodes CDR1 MNHEY and CDR2 SVGEGT. The CDR3 is CASTVTGANVLTF. CDR3 bases: TGTGCCAGCACCGTTACTGGGGCCAACGTCCTGACTTTC.

This clonotype has only a few counts. The chain joins TRBV15 to TRBJ2-7; a weak D match, TRBD1 (5 bases). The germline gives CDR1 LNHNV, CDR2 YYDKDF (reference sequence). V lost 3 bases to trimming and J lost 4 bases, with 7 bases between them. This CDR3 is built from 12 residues. The CDR3 loop reads CATSSQGYEQYF. DNA for the CDR3: TGTGCCACCAGCAGTCAGGGTTACGAGCAGTACTTC.

The chain combines TRBV10-3 with TRBJ2-3, with D unclear. This CDR3 spans 14 amino acids. Per germline, CDR1 ENHRY and CDR2 SYGVKD. Trimming removed 4 bases from V and 1 base from J, with 9 bases in between. The CDR3 sequence is CAISVRAGTDTQYF. The CDR3 DNA follows: TGTGCCATCAGTGTAAGGGCTGGCACAGATACGCAGTATTTT.

This sequence joins TRBV2 and TRBJ2-7; 7 nucleotides align to TRBD1. The germline CDR1 and CDR2 sequences are SNHLY and FYNNEI. CDR3 length: 14 residues. The junction had 5 bases not matched to a gene; V was cut back by 4 bases and J by 2 bases. Here the CDR3 reads CASSGDRVTYEQYF. DNA for the CDR3: TGTGCCAGCAGTGGTGACAGGGTTACCTACGAGCAGTACTTC.

The chain is built from TRBV20-1 and TRBJ2-1; 13 nucleotides match TRBD2. Germline CDR1 and CDR2: DFQATT and SNEGSKA (reference sequence). The CDR3 has 16 amino acids. After removal of 0 bases from V and 7 bases from J, the junction contained 6 bases not matched to a gene. CDR3 sequence reads: CSARDPGLAGENEQFF. The CDR3 region has the DNA TGCAGTGCTAGAGATCCCGGACTAGCGGGGGAAAATGAGCAGTTCTTC.

This chain uses TRBV5-1 with TRBJ2-5; 10 nucleotides align to TRBD2. The CDR3 runs 15 residues. The germline V gene has CDR1 SGHRS and CDR2 YFSETQ. The V segment lost 6 bases and the J segment 2 bases; nucleotides outside the gene matches: 7. CDR3 loop: CASNSPLAGQETQYF. CDR3 coding DNA: TGCGCCAGCAACTCTCCACTAGCGGGGCAAGAGACCCAGTACTTC.

In its sample, this clonotype was seen once. The chain is built from TRBV12-3 or TRBV12-4 and TRBJ2-1, with 7 bases aligning to TRBD2. The assigned J gene may be wrong: the sequence end matches TRBJ2-7 better. The CDR3 runs 14 residues. The CDR3 loop reads CASSLLLANNEQYF. The CDR3 bases are TGTGCCAGCAGTTTGTTACTAGCGAACAATGAGCAGTACTTC.

This clonotype was seen a handful of times. The rearrangement links TRBV24-1 to TRBJ2-7, with no clear D. CDR3 length: 16 residues. Germline loops: CDR1 KGHDR, CDR2 SFDVKD. V gave up 4 bases and J gave up 0 bases, with 15 bases separating them. CDR3 amino acids: CATSDSDGRNSYEQYF. The CDR3 DNA reads as TGTGCCACCAGTGACAGTGACGGGCGAAACTCCTACGAGCAGTACTTC.

At least ten counts were recorded for this clonotype. The chain uses TRBV18 and TRBJ2-7; D gene uncertain. CDR3 length equals 13 residues. Trimming pared 2 bases from V and 7 bases from J, leaving 12 bases between. CDR1 and CDR2 (germline): KGHSH, LQKENI. The CDR3: CASSPDEMGEQYF. The CDR3 coding sequence is TGTGCCAGCTCACCAGACGAAATGGGAGAGCAGTACTTC.

The gene calls are TRBV7-9 and TRBJ2-3; the D gene could be TRBD1 or TRBD2 (5 bases each). Trimming took 5 bases from V and 10 from J, leaving 16 bases between them. CDR1 is SEHNR, CDR2 FQNEAQ, per germline (reference sequence). The CDR3 is 13 amino acids. In nucleotides, the CDR3 is TGTGCCAGCAGCGGATGGGACCCGGAGGCGCAGTATTTT. Translating gives CASSGWDPEAQYF.

The genes are TRBV20-1 and TRBJ1-4; D is possibly TRBD1 (5 bases). Trimming removed 5 bases at V and 0 bases at J, with 10 bases between. The CDR3 has 14 residues. CDR1 and CDR2 from the germline V gene are DFQATT and SNEGSKA (reference sequence). Written as DNA, the CDR3 is TGCAGTGCTGGGGACGGTGCAACTAATGAAAAACTGTTTTTT. This translates into CSAGDGATNEKLFF.

The rearrangement uses TRBV5-1 and TRBJ1-5; D ambiguous. CDR1 and CDR2 (germline): SGHRS, YFSETQ. Trimming cost V 4 bases and J 1 base, with 6 bases left between them. The CDR3 extends over 13 amino acids. CDR3 region: CASSRESNQPQHF. CDR3 DNA sequence: TGCGCCAGCAGCCGGGAAAGCAATCAGCCCCAGCATTTT. The whole variable domain, remainder taken from reference TRBV5-1 and TRBJ1-5, is KAGVTQTPRYLIKTRGQQVTLSCSPISGHRSVSWYQQTPGQGLQFLFEYFSETQRNKGNFPGRFSGRQFSNSRSEMNVSTLELGDSALYLCASSRESNQPQHFGDGTRLSIL.

This clonotype was picked up a small number of times. This sequence joins TRBV20-1 and TRBJ2-1; tentatively, D is TRBD1 (5 bases). V shed 6 bases and J shed 9 bases, with 12 bases lying between them. The germline CDR1 and CDR2 sequences are DFQATT and SNEGSKA (reference sequence). The CDR3 consists of 11 residues. Here the CDR3 reads CSATNRLEQFF. CDR3 coding DNA: TGCAGTGCCACTAACAGGCTTGAGCAGTTCTTC.

Points on this clonotype: A much more abundant neighbour one base away suggests this may be a read error. The chain has TRBV4-2 and TRBJ2-1, with a weak D call TRBD2 (5 bases). Germline assignment: CDR1 LGHNA and CDR2 YNFKEQ. V lost 4 bases, J lost 7 bases, and 14 bases lay in between. The length of the CDR3 is 14 residues. The CDR3 nucleotides read TGTGCCAGCAGCCTTAGCGAACCCGAAAATGAGCAGTTCTTC. Translated: CASSLSEPENEQFF.

The rearrangement joins TRBV28 to TRBJ1-4, with 8 bases fitting TRBD1. In germline, CDR1 is MDHEN, CDR2 SYDVKM. The J segment lost 10 bases and the V segment lost 1 base, leaving 8 bases of the junction unmatched. CDR3 length equals 15 residues. CDR3 sequence reads: CASSLFRTGRGKLFF. The CDR3 nucleotides read TGTGCCAGCAGTTTATTTCGGACAGGGAGGGGAAAACTGTTTTTT.

This clonotype was counted only a few times. CDR3 protein: CASSPFPGQRSLSTDTQYF. CDR3 DNA: TGCGCCAGCAGCCCCTTCCCGGGACAGAGGAGCCTTAGCACAGATACGCAGTATTTT. V gene TRBV5-1 combines with J gene TRBJ2-3; 7 nucleotides agree with TRBD1. Germline V gives CDR1 SGHRS, CDR2 YFSETQ. V lost 4 bases, J lost 0 bases, and 17 bases stayed unmatched. This CDR3 comprises 19 residues.

This clonotype was observed once. This sequence joins TRBV7-2 and TRBJ2-5, with D possibly matching TRBD1 (6 bases). This CDR3 is 16 amino acids long. Germline V lookup: CDR1 SGHTA, CDR2 FQGNSA. Trimming took 4 bases from V and 4 from J, leaving 19 bases between them. CDR3 sequence reads: CTSSSQPTEGGETQYF. As DNA, the CDR3 is TGTACCAGCAGCTCACAACCGACGGAAGGGGGAGAGACCCAGTACTTC.

The V and J genes are TRBV6-2 or TRBV6-3 and TRBJ2-3, with TRBD2 matching 8 bases. CDR1 MNHEY and CDR2 SVGEGT come from the germline V gene. V gave up 0 bases and J gave up 6 bases; unmatched junction bases: 5. The length of the CDR3 is 15 residues. The CDR3 loop is CASSYSRSGSDTQYF. The CDR3 DNA sequence: TGTGCCAGCAGTTACTCGCGGAGCGGGAGCGATACGCAGTATTTT.

The chain is built from TRBV6-1 and TRBJ2-3; 9 positions agree with TRBD2. Looked up from germline, CDR1 is MNHNS and CDR2 is SASEGT. CDR3 length: 15 residues. With 2 bases clipped from V and 3 bases from J, the junction kept 3 bases outside the gene matches. CDR3 sequence (DNA): TGTGCCAGCAGTGAAATAGCGGGAGAGACAGATACGCAGTATTTT. Amino acids: CASSEIAGETDTQYF.

In this sample, this clonotype turned up many times. This chain joins TRBV7-8 and TRBJ2-7, with a possible D match to TRBD1 (6 bases). Germline CDR1 SGHVS, CDR2 FQNEAQ. Trimming took off 5 bases at V and 1 base at J, with 18 bases between the two ends. CDR3 length: 16 residues. CDR3 protein: CASSIRRDRTSYEQYF. CDR3 nucleotides: TGTGCCAGCAGCATAAGGAGAGACAGGACTTCCTACGAGCAGTACTTC.

The chain combines TRBV2 with TRBJ2-5; D not certain. Germline-derived CDR1 and CDR2 are SNHLY and FYNNEI. This CDR3 has 11 residues. With 7 bases removed from V and 3 bases from J, the gap between germline ends came to 6 bases. The CDR3 region is CASKVEETQYF. The CDR3 coding sequence is TGTGCCAGCAAGGTAGAAGAGACCCAGTACTTC.

The chain joins TRBV6-1 to TRBJ1-2, with D maybe TRBD1 (5 bases). V was cut by 4 bases and J by 2 bases, with 8 bases left in between. The germline CDR1 and CDR2 sequences are MNHNS and SASEGT. The CDR3 totals 13 residues. Here the CDR3 DNA reads TGTGCCAGCAGTGTGTCAGGGAACTATGGCTACACCTTC. Amino acid sequence: CASSVSGNYGYTF.